Presented here are 9 T cell receptor beta chains from one specimen sequenced in a study of blood T cell repertoires in COVID-19. The repertoire was sequenced with immunoSEQ multiplex PCR; TCRdb's copy has only in-frame clones and lacks some. The sample has approximately 50,000 clones, approximately 82% seen once. Source material: peripheral blood. Every receptor here comes from a human donor in a cohort sampled during active COVID-19.

This chain joins TRBV6-2 or TRBV6-3 and TRBJ2-7; tentative D call: TRBD1 (5 bases). V gave up 5 bases and J gave up 0 bases, with 20 bases separating them. Germline CDR1 reads MNHEY; CDR2 reads SVGEGT. There are 17 residues in the CDR3. CDR3 nucleotides: TGTGCCAGCAGTCCAACCCCACAGGCCTACCCCTCCTACGAGCAGTACTTC. Amino acid sequence: CASSPTPQAYPSYEQYF.

The chain recombines TRBV11-3 with TRBJ2-1, with 8 bases matching TRBD2. V shed 1 base and J 6 bases; nucleotides not matched to a gene: 11. Germline V gene lookup returns CDR1 SGHNT and CDR2 YENEEA. The CDR3 runs to 17 residues. CDR3 sequence reads: CASSLVFQPSGGNEQFF. The CDR3 coding sequence is TGTGCCAGCAGCTTAGTCTTTCAGCCGAGCGGGGGCAATGAGCAGTTCTTC.

This clone is a singleton in its sample. J is TRBJ2-1 and V is TRBV7-9, with D possibly matching TRBD1 (6 bases). The CDR3 consists of 15 residues. Germline V gene sequence: CDR1 SEHNR, CDR2 FQNEAQ (reference sequence). With 5 bases removed from V and 0 bases from J, the gap between germline ends came to 11 bases. CDR3 coding DNA: TGTGCCAGCAGCGAAGGGGGTAGCTCCTACAATGAGCAGTTCTTC. Residues: CASSEGGSSYNEQFF.

The genes are TRBV3-1 (or the pseudogene TRBV3-2) and TRBJ1-2; 7 bases map to TRBD1. CDR1 and CDR2 from the germline V gene are LGHDT and YNNKEL (reference sequence). The CDR3 spans 17 residues. V shed 3 bases, J shed 0 bases, and the junction held 10 bases outside the gene matches. The CDR3 region has the DNA TGTGCCAGCAGCCATCCCCGGACAGGATCAACTAACTATGGCTACACCTTC. Translating it yields CASSHPRTGSTNYGYTF.

V gene TRBV2 combines with J gene TRBJ2-2; maybe TRBD1 (6 bases). Trimming pared 3 bases from V and 1 base from J, leaving 9 bases between. CDR1 and CDR2 from the germline V gene are SNHLY and FYNNEI. The length of the CDR3 is 15 residues. CDR3 DNA: TGTGCCAGCAGTGACAGGGGTAGGAACACCGGGGAGCTGTTTTTT. As protein: CASSDRGRNTGELFF.

This chain connects TRBV4-3 to TRBJ1-1; no clear D gene. Trimming took off 1 base at V and 2 bases at J, with 8 bases between the two ends. The CDR3 runs 14 residues. Germline V lookup: CDR1 LGHNA, CDR2 YSLEER. In DNA form, the CDR3 reads TGCGCCAGCAGCCAAGTAGTTGGTAACACTGAAGCTTTCTTT. Protein: CASSQVVGNTEAFF.

The chain combines TRBV19 with TRBJ2-4, with D possibly TRBD1 on 5 matching bases. There are 14 residues in the CDR3. V shed 4 bases and J shed 0 bases, with 7 bases lying between them. Per germline, CDR1 LNHDA and CDR2 SQIVND (reference sequence). The CDR3 DNA is TGTGCCAGTAGTAAAGGGGAAGCCAAAAACATTCAGTACTTC. Translating gives CASSKGEAKNIQYF.

The genes are TRBV29-1 and TRBJ1-2; TRBD1 matches at 7 bases. This CDR3 region has 13 residues. The V and J ends lost 1 base and 7 bases, in that order; junction bases with no gene match: 6. Germline values: CDR1 SQVTM, CDR2 ANQGSEA. The CDR3 DNA sequence: TGCAGCGTTGAAGGACAGGGTTTTGGTGGCTACACCTTC. Translating it yields CSVEGQGFGGYTF. Full variable domain (outside the CDR3, taken from reference TRBV29-1 and TRBJ1-2): SAVISQKPSRDICQRGTSLTIQCQVDSQVTMMFWYRQQPGQSLTLIATANQGSEATYESGFVIDKFPISRPNLTFSTLTVSNMSPEDSSIYLCSVEGQGFGGYTFGSGTRLTVV.

The chain employs TRBV7-2 and TRBJ2-7; 10 positions agree with TRBD2. The CDR3 sequence is 15 residues long. The germline V gene has CDR1 SGHTA and CDR2 FQGNSA. Trimming removed 3 bases from V and 4 bases from J; junction bases left unmatched: 6. DNA of the CDR3: TGTGCCAGCAGCTTTTGGGCTAGCGGGAGTTACGAGCAGTACTTC. This translates into CASSFWASGSYEQYF.